The 8 T cell receptor beta chains given below trace back to one sample, sequenced in a study of blood T cells in healthy people across ages. Alongside a J-beta primer mix, a sample-barcoded 5' primer served in a second PCR lasting about 6 to 11 cycles. From the 5' RACE reads, TCRdb called clonotypes with MiXCR, one entry per CDR3 protein. Found here are 1,800,000 or so distinct CDR3 sequences, about two fifths of them singletons; the top ten hold about 23%. The sequencing sample was made of blood. These TCRs come from a human donor in good health.

About this clonotype itself: An end of the junction does not agree with germline; a read error may underlie this. The genes are TRBV5-1 and TRBJ2-5, with a possible D match to TRBD1 (5 bases). CDR3 length equals 15 residues. Germline CDR1 SGHRS, CDR2 YFSETQ. The CDR3: CASSLGVSGQETQYF. In DNA form, the CDR3 reads TGTGCCAGCAGCTTAGGAGTTTCAGGGCAAGAGACCCAGTACTTC.

The chain employs TRBV15 and TRBJ2-7; D is unresolved. V was shortened by 0 bases and J by 1 base, with 13 bases between the two germline ends. This CDR3 spans 16 amino acids. Germline V gene lookup returns CDR1 LNHNV and CDR2 YYDKDF (reference sequence). CDR3 DNA: TGTGCCACCAGCAGAGAAGTAGGCGTTCTATCCTACGAGCAGTACTTC. Its translation is CATSREVGVLSYEQYF.

This chain connects TRBV29-1 to TRBJ2-5; TRBD1 is a possible D gene (6 bases). Germline assignment: CDR1 SQVTM and CDR2 ANQGSEA. Trimming took 2 bases from V and 5 from J, leaving 21 bases between them. CDR3 size: 16 residues. The DNA of the CDR3 is TGCAGCGTTGAATTACGGGACACCCTACGGGCGGAGACCCAGTACTTC. Translation: CSVELRDTLRAETQYF.

This sequence joins TRBV19 and TRBJ1-6, with 7 nucleotides matching TRBD1. Germline V gene data show CDR1 as LNHDA and CDR2 as SQIVND (reference sequence). Trimming took 3 bases from V and 9 from J; bases not matched to a gene: 2. The CDR3 is 13 amino acids. The CDR3 region is CASSIPGGSPLHF. The DNA of the CDR3 is TGTGCCAGTAGTATCCCAGGGGGTTCACCCCTCCACTTT.

Turning to this clonotype: The junction departs from germline at one end; a sequencing error may be responsible. J is TRBJ2-3 and V is TRBV9; no definite D call. Germline CDR1 reads SGDLS; CDR2 reads YYNGEE. The CDR3 length is 13 residues. CDR3 protein: CACSVEDTDTQYF. The CDR3 nucleotides read TGTGCCTGCAGCGTAGAAGACACAGATACGCAGTATTTT.

Here the CDR3 reads CASSLGQGGRETQYF. The CDR3 DNA reads as TGCGCCAGCAGCCTGGGACAGGGGGGCCGGGAGACCCAGTACTTC. The genes are TRBV4-3 and TRBJ2-5; 11 positions agree with TRBD1. J was trimmed by 5 bases and V by 4 bases; bases with no gene match: 6. CDR1 is LGHNA, CDR2 YSLEER, per germline. The length of the CDR3 is 15 residues.

The chain combines TRBV4-3 with TRBJ2-3; a possible D gene is TRBD2 (6 bases). Per germline, CDR1 LGHNA and CDR2 YSLEER. This CDR3 comprises 18 residues. Trimming removed 0 bases from V and 7 bases from J, with 23 bases in between. In DNA, the CDR3 is TGCGCCAGCAGCCAAGAAGCTTTAGCGGAGGGTGGGGCCCATACGCAGTATTTT. Its translation: CASSQEALAEGGAHTQYF.

This clonotype has only a few counts. The chain uses TRBV11-2 and TRBJ2-3; D unresolved. V was pared by 0 bases and J by 4 bases, with 5 bases between. The CDR3 runs 13 residues. In germline, CDR1 is SGHAT, CDR2 FQNNGV. The CDR3 sequence is CASSLDPPDTQYF. In DNA form, the CDR3 reads TGTGCCAGCAGCTTAGATCCCCCAGATACGCAGTATTTT.